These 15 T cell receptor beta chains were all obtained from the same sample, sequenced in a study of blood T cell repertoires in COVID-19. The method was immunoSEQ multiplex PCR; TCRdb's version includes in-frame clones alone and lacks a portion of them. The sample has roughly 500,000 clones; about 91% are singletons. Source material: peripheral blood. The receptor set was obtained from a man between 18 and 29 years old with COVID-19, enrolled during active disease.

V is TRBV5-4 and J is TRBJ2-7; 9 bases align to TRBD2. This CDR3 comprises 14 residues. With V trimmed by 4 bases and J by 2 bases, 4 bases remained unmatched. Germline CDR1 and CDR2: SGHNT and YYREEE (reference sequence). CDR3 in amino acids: CASSGGGATYEQYF. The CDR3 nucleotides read TGTGCCAGCAGCGGCGGGGGGGCTACCTACGAGCAGTACTTC.

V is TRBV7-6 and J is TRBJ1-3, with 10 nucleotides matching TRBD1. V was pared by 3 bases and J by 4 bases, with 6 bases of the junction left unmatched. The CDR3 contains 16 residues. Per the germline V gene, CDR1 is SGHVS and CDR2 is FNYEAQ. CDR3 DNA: TGTGCCAGCAGCTTCGCCGGGACAGGGGTCGGAAACACCATATATTTT. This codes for CASSFAGTGVGNTIYF.

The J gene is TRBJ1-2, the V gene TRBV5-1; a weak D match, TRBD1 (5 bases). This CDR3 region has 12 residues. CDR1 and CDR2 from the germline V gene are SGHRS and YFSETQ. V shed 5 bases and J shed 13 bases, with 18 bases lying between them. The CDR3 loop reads CASRGVEGSGTF. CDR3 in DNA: TGCGCCAGCAGAGGGGTGGAGGGGTCGGGCACCTTC. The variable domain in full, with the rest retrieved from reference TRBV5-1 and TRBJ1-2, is KAGVTQTPRYLIKTRGQQVTLSCSPISGHRSVSWYQQTPGQGLQFLFEYFSETQRNKGNFPGRFSGRQFSNSRSEMNVSTLELGDSALYLCASRGVEGSGTFGSGTRLTVV.

CDR3: CASSLIGLANPPGELFF. As DNA, the CDR3 is TGTGCCAGCAGCTTAATTGGACTAGCGAACCCCCCCGGGGAGCTGTTTTTT. V and J are TRBV7-2 and TRBJ2-2; 9 bases fit TRBD2. Looked up from germline, CDR1 is SGHTA and CDR2 is FQGNSA. Trimming at V came to 2 bases and at J to 6 bases, leaving 10 bases not matched to a gene. The CDR3 is 17 amino acids.

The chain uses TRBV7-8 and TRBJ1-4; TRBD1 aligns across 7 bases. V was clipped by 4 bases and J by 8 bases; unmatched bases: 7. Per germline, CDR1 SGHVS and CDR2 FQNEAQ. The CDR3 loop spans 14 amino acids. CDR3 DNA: TGTGCCAGCAGCTCTCGACAGGGAAGCGAAAAACTGTTTTTT. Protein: CASSSRQGSEKLFF.

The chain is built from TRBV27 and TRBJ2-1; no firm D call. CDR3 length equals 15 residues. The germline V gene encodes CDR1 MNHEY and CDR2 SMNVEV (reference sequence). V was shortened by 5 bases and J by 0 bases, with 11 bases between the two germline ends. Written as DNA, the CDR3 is TGTGCCAGCAGTCCCTACTTAAGCTCCTACAATGAGCAGTTCTTC. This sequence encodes CASSPYLSSYNEQFF.

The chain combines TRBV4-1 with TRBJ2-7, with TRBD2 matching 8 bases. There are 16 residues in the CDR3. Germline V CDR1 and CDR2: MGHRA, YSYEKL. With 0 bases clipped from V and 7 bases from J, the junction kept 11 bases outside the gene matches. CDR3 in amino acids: CASSQDVGAGGNEQYF. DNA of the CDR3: TGCGCCAGCAGCCAAGATGTTGGGGCGGGGGGTAATGAGCAGTACTTC.

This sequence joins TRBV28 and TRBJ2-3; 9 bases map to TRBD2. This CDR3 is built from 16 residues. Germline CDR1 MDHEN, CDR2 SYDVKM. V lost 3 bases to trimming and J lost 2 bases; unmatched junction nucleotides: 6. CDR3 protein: CASSFVLAGITDTQYF. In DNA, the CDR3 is TGTGCCAGCAGTTTTGTCCTAGCGGGAATCACAGATACGCAGTATTTT.

In nucleotides, the CDR3 is TGTGCCAGCAGCCGAGGACTAGCGGGGACATCAGAGGGTGAGCAGTTCTTC. Its protein is CASSRGLAGTSEGEQFF. V usage is TRBV3-1 (or the pseudogene TRBV3-2) and J usage is TRBJ2-1; 12 positions match TRBD2. Germline V gene lookup returns CDR1 LGHDT and CDR2 YNNKEL (reference sequence). With V trimmed by 4 bases and J by 9 bases, 13 bases remained unmatched. CDR3 length: 17 residues.

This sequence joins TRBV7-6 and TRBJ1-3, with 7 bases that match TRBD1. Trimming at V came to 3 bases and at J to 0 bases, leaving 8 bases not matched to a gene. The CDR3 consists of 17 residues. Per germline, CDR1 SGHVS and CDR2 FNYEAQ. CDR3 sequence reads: CASSFRTGLSSGNTIYF. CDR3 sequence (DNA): TGTGCCAGCAGCTTCCGGACAGGACTTAGCTCTGGAAACACCATATATTTT.

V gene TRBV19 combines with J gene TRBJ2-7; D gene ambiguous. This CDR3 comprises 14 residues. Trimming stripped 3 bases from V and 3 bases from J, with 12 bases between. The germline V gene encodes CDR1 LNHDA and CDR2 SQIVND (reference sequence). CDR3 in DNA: TGTGCCAGTAGTATCGGGTCCGGAAACTACGAGCAGTACTTC. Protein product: CASSIGSGNYEQYF.

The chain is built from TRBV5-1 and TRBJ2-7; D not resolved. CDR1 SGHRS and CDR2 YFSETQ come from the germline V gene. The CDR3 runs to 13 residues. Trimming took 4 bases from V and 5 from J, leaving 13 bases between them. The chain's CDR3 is CASSLTTHDEQYF. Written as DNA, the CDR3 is TGCGCCAGCAGCCTAACTACACACGACGAGCAGTACTTC.

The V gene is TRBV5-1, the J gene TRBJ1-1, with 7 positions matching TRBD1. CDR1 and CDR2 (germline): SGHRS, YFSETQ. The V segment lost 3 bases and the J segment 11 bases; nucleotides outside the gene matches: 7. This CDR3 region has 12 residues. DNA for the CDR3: TGCGCCAGCAGCTGGGGAGACAGGGATGCTTTCTTT. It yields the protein CASSWGDRDAFF.

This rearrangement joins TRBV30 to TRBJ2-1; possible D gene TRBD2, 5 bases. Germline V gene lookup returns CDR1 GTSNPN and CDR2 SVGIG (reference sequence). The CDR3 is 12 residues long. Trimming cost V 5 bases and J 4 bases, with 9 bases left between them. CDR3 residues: CAWDTGYNEQFF. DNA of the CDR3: TGTGCCTGGGACACGGGGTACAATGAGCAGTTCTTC.

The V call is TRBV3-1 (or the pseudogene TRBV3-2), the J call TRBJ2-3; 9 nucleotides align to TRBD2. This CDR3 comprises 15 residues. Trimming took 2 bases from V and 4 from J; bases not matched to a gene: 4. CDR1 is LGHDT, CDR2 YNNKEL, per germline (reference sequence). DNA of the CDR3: TGTGCCAGCAGCCAACTGGCGGGAGGGGCAGATACGCAGTATTTT. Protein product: CASSQLAGGADTQYF.